The clone carrying this TCR beta chain has only one observation. This entry comes from a study of T cell changes during pregnancy in multiple sclerosis. Germline V gives CDR1 SNHLY, CDR2 FYNNEI. The CDR3 is made up of 14 amino acids. V lost 1 base to trimming and J lost 5 bases, with 11 bases between them. TCRdb's copy holds only in-frame clones and misses some; the assay was immunoSEQ multiplex PCR. The sample has roughly 110,000 clones; 85% to 95% are singletons. The sample consisted of peripheral blood, taken after pregnancy. The rearrangement joins TRBV2 to TRBJ2-5, with D hard to call. This TCR was recovered from a female donor with multiple sclerosis, enrolled in a pregnancy study. CDR3 nucleotide sequence: TGTGCCAGCAGTGAAGGAGGAGAGGCGGAGACCCAGTACTTC. Translated: CASSEGGEAETQYF.